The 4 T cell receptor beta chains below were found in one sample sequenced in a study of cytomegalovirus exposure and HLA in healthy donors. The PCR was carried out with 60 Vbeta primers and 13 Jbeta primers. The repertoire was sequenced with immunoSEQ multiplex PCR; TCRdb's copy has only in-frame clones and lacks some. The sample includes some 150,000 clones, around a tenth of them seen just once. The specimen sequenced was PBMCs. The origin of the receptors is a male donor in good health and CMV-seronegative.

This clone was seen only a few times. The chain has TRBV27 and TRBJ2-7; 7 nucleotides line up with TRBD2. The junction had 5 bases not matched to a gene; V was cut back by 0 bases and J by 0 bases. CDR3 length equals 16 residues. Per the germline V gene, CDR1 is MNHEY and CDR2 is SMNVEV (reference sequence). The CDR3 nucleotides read TGTGCCAGCAGTTTATCGCGGGGGTTATCCTCCTACGAGCAGTACTTC. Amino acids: CASSLSRGLSSYEQYF.

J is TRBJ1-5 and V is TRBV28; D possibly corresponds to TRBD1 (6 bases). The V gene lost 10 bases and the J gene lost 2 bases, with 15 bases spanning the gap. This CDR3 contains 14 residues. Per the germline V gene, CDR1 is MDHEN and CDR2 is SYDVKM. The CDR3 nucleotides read TGTGCCACCCACCCGGACAGACGCAATCAGCCCCAGCATTTT. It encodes CATHPDRRNQPQHF.

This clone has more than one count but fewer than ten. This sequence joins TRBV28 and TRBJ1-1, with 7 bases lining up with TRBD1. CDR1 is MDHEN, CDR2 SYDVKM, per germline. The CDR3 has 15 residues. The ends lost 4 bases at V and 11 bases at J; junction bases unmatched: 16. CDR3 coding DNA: TGTGCCAGCAGTTCAGACAGGGAGGCCGTGGGGGGCGCTTTCTTT. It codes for CASSSDREAVGGAFF. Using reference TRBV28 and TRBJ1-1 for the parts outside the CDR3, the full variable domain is DVKVTQSSRYLVKRTGEKVFLECVQDMDHENMFWYRQDPGLGLRLIYFSYDVKMKEKGDIPEGYSVSREKKERFSLILESASTNQTSMYLCASSSDREAVGGAFFGQGTRLTVV.

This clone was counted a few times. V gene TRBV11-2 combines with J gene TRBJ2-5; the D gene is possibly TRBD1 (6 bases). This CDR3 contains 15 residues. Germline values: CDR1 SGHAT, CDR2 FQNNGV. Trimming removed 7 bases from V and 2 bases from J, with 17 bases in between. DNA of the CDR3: TGTGCCAGCACCTACCTCGGACAGCCGCAAGAGACCCAGTACTTC. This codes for CASTYLGQPQETQYF.